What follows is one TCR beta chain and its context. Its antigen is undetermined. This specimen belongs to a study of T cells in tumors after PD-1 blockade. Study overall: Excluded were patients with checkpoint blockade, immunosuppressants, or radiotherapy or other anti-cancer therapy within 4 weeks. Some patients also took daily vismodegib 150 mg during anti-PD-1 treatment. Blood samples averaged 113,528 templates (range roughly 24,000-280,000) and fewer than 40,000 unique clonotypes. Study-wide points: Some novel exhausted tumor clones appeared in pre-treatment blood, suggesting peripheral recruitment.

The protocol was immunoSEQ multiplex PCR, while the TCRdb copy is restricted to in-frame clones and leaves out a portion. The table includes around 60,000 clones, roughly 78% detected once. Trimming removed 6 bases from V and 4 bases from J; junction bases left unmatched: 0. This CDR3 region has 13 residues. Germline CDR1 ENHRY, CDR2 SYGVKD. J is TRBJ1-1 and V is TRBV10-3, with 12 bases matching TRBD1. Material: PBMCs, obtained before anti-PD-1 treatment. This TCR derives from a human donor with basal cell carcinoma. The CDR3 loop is CAIRGQGATEAFF. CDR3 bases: TGTGCCATCAGGGGACAGGGGGCCACTGAAGCTTTCTTT.